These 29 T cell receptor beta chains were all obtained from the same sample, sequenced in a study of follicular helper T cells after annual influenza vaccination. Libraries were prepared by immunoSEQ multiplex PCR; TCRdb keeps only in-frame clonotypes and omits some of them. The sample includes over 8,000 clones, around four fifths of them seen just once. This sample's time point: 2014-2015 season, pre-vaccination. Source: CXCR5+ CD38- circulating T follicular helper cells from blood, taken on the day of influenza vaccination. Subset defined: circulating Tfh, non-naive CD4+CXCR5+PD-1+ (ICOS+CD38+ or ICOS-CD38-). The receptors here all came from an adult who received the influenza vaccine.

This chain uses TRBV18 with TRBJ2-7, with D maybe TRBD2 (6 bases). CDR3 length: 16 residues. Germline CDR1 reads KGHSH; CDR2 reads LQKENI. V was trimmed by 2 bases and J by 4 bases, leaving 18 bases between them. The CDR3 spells CASSPAGGTGSYEQYF. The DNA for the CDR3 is TGTGCCAGCTCACCAGCGGGCGGGACCGGCTCGTACGAGCAGTACTTC.

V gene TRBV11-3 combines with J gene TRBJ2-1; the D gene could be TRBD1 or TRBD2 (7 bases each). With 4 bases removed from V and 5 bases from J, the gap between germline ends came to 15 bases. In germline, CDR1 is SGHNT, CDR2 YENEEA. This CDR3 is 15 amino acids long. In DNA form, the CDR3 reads TGTGCCAGCAGCTCCCGACAGGGACTAAACAATGAGCAGTTCTTC. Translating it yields CASSSRQGLNNEQFF.

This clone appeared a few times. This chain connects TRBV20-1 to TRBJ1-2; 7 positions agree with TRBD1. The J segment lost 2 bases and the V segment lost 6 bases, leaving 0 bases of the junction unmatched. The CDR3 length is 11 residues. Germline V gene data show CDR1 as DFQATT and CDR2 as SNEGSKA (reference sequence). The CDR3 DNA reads TGCAGTGCGACAGGGAACTATGGCTACACCTTC. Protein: CSATGNYGYTF.

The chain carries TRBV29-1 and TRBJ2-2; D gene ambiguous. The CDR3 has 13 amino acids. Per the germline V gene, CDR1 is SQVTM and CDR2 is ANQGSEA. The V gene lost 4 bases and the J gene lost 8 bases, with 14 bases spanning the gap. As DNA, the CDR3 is TGCAGCGTTGGAAGGGCGGCAAATGGGGAGCTGTTTTTT. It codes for CSVGRAANGELFF.

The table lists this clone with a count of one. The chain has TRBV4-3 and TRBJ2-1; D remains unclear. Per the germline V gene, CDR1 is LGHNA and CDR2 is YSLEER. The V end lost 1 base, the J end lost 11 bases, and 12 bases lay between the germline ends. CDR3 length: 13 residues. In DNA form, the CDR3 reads TGCGCCAGCAGCCAAGTTAGGACCGAGAAGCAGTTCTTC. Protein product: CASSQVRTEKQFF.

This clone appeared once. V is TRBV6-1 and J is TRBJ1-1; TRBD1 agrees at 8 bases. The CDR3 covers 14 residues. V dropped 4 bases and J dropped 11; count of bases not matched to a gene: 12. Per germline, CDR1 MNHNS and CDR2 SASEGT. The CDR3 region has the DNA TGTGCCAGCAGTGGGGCCCGTCAGGGGGCCGAGGCTTTCTTT. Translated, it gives CASSGARQGAEAFF.

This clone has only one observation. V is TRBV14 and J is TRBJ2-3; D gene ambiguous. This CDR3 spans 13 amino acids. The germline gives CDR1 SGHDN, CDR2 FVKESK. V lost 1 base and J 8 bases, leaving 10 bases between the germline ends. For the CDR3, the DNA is TGTGCCAGCAGCCAAGTGCAGCTAGGTACGCAGTATTTT. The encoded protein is CASSQVQLGTQYF.

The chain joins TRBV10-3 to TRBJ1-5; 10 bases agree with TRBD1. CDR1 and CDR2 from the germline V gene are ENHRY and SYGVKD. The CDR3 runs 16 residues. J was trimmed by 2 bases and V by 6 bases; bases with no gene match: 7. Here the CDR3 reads CAIRRDRGAGNQPQHF. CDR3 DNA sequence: TGTGCCATCAGGCGGGACAGGGGCGCGGGCAATCAGCCCCAGCATTTT.

CDR3 nucleotides: TGTGCCAGCAGACCTGGACAGGGGGCGAGCTATGGCTACACCTTC. This encodes CASRPGQGASYGYTF. The chain couples TRBV6-1 to TRBJ1-2; 11 bases are shared with TRBD1. The CDR3 has 15 amino acids. Unmatched junction bases numbered 7, after V lost 6 bases and J lost 4 bases. CDR1 and CDR2 from the germline V gene are MNHNS and SASEGT.

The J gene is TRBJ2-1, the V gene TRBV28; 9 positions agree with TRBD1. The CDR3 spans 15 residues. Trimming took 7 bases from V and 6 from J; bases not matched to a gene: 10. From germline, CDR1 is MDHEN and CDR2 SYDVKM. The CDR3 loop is CASNSGTGLGNEQFF. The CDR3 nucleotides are TGTGCCAGCAACAGCGGGACAGGGCTGGGCAATGAGCAGTTCTTC.

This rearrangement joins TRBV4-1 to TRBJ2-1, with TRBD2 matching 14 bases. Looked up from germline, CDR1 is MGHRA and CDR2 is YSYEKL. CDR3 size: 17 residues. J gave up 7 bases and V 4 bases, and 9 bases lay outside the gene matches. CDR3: CASSPDSGTSGRNEQFF. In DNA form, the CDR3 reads TGCGCCAGCAGCCCGGATAGCGGGACTAGCGGGAGAAATGAGCAGTTCTTC.

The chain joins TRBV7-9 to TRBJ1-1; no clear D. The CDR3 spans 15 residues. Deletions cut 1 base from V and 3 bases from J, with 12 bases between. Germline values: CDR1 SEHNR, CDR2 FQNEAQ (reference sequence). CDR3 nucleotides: TGTGCCAGCAGCTTAGTCGGTGGAAGGGACACTGAAGCTTTCTTT. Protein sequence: CASSLVGGRDTEAFF. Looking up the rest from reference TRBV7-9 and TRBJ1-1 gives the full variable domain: DTGVSQNPRHKITKRGQNVTFRCDPISEHNRLYWYRQTLGQGPEFLTYFQNEAQLEKSRLLSDRFSAERPKGSFSTLEIQRTEQGDSAMYLCASSLVGGRDTEAFFGQGTRLTVV.

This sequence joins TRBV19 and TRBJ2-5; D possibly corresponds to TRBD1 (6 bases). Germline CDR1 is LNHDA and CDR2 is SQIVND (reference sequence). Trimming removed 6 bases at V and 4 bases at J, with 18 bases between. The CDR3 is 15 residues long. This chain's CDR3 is CASSQQGIGTETQYF. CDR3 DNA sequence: TGTGCCAGTAGCCAGCAGGGGATCGGTACAGAGACCCAGTACTTC. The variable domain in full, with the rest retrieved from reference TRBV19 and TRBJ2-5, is DGGITQSPKYLFRKEGQNVTLSCEQNLNHDAMYWYRQDPGQGLRLIYYSQIVNDFQKGDIAEGYSVSREKKESFPLTVTSAQKNPTAFYLCASSQQGIGTETQYFGPGTRLLVL.

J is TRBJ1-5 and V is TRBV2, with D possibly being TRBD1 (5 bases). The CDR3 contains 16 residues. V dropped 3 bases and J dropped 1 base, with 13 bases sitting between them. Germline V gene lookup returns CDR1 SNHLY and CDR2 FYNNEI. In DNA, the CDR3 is TGTGCCAGCAGTGATGTTGGGGGGGAGAGCAATCAGCCCCAGCATTTT. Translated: CASSDVGGESNQPQHF.

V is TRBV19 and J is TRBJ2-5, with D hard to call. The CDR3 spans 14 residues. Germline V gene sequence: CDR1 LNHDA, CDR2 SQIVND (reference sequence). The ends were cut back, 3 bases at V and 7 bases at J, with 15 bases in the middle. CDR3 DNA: TGTGCCAGTAGTATTGGGTCCGGGTCGGGGACCCAGTACTTC. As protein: CASSIGSGSGTQYF.

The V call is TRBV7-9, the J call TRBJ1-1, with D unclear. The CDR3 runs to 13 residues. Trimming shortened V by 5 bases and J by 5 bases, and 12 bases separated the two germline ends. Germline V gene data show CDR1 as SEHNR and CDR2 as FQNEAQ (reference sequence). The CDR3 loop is CASSNVHGTEAFF. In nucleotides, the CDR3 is TGTGCCAGCAGCAACGTTCATGGGACTGAAGCTTTCTTT.

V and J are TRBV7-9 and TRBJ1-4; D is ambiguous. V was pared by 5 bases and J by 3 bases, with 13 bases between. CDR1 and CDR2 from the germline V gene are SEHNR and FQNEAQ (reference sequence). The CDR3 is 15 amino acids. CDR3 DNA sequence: TGTGCCAGCAGCCATCCGTCGACGGCTAATGAAAAACTGTTTTTT. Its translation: CASSHPSTANEKLFF.

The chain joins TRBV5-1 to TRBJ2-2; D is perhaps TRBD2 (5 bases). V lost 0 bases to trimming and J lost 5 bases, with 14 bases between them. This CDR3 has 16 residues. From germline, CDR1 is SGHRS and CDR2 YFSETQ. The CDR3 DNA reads TGCGCCAGCAGCTTGGTGGCCGCAACTAGGACCGGGGAGCTGTTTTTT. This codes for CASSLVAATRTGELFF.

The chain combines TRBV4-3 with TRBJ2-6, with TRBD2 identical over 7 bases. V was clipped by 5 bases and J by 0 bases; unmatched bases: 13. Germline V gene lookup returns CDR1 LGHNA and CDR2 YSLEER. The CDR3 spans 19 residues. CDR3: CASSVGDSGRRSGANVLTF. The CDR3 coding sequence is TGCGCCAGCAGCGTCGGGGATAGCGGGCGACGCTCTGGGGCCAACGTCCTGACTTTC.

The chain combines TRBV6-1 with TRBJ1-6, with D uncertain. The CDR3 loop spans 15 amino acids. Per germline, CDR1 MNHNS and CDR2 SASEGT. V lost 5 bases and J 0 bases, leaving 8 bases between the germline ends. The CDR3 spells CASSPESSYNSPLHF. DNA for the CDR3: TGTGCCAGCAGTCCAGAGAGCTCCTATAATTCACCCCTCCACTTT.

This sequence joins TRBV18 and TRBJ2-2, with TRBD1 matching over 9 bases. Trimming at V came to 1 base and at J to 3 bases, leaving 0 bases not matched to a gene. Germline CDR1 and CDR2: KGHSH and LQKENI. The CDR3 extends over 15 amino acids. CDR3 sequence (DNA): TGTGCCAGCTCACCACGGGACAGGGACACCGGGGAGCTGTTTTTT. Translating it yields CASSPRDRDTGELFF.

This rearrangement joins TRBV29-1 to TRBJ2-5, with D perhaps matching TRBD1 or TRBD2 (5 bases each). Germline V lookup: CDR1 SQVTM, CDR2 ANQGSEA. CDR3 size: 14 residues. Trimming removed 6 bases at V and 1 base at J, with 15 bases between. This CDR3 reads CSVGDPVVQETQYF. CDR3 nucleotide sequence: TGCAGCGTCGGGGACCCCGTAGTCCAAGAGACCCAGTACTTC.

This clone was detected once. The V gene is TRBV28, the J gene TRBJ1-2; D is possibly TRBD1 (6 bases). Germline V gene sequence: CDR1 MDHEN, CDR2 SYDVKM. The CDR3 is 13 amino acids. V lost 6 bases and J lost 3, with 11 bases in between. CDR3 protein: CASRRGGDYGYTF. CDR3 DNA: TGTGCCAGCAGAAGAGGGGGAGACTATGGCTACACCTTC.

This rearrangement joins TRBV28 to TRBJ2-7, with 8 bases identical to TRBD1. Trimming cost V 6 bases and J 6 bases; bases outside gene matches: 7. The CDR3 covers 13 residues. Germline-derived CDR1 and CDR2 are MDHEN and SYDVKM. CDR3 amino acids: CASRNTGTGEQYF. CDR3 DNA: TGTGCCAGCAGGAATACAGGGACAGGCGAGCAGTACTTC.

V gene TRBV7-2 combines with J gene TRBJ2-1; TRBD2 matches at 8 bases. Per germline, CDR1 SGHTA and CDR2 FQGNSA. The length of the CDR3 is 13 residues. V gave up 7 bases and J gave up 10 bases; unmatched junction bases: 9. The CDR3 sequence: CASNPGLDQEQFF. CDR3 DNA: TGTGCCAGCAACCCGGGACTAGACCAGGAGCAGTTCTTC.

The CDR3 DNA sequence: TGTGCCAGCTCACCGGGACAGGGGAGTAAAGATACGCAGTATTTT. As protein: CASSPGQGSKDTQYF. The chain carries TRBV18 and TRBJ2-3; 10 bases line up with TRBD1. Unmatched junction bases numbered 5, after V lost 3 bases and J lost 5 bases. The CDR3 length is 15 residues. CDR1 is KGHSH and CDR2 is LQKENI in the germline V gene.

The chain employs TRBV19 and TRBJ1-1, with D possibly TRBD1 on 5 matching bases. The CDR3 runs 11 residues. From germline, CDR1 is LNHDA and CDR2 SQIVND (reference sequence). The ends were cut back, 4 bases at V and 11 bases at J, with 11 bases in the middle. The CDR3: CASSNRGQAFF. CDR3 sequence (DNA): TGTGCCAGTAGTAATAGGGGTCAGGCTTTCTTT.

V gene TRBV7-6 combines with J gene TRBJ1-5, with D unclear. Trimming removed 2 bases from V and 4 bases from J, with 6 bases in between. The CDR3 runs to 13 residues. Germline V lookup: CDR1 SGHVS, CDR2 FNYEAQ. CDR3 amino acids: CASSLNSNQPQHF. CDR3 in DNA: TGTGCCAGCAGCTTAAATTCTAATCAGCCCCAGCATTTT.

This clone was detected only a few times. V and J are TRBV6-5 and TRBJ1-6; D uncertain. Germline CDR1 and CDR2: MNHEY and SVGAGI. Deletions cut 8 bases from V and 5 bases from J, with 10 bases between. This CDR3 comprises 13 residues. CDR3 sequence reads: CASGPGHNSPLHF. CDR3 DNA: TGTGCCAGCGGACCTGGACATAATTCACCCCTCCACTTT.